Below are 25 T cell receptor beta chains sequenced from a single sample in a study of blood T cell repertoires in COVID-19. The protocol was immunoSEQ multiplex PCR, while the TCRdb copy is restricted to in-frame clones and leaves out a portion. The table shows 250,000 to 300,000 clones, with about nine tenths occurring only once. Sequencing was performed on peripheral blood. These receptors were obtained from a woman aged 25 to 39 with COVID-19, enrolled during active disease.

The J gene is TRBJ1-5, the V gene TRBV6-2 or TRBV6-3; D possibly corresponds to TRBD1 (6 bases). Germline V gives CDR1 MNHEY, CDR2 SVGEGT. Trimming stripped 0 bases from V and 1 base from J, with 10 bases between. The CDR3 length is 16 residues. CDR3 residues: CASSYSRGGSNQPQHF. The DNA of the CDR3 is TGTGCCAGCAGTTACTCGAGGGGGGGAAGCAATCAGCCCCAGCATTTT.

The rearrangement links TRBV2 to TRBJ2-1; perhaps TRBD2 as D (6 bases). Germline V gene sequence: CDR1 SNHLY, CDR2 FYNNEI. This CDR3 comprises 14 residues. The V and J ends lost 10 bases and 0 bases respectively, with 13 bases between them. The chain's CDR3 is CATVRESSYNEQFF. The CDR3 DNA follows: TGTGCCACTGTACGGGAGAGCTCCTACAATGAGCAGTTCTTC. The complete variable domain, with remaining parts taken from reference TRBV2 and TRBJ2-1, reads EPEVTQTPSHQVTQMGQEVILRCVPISNHLYFYWYRQILGQKVEFLVSFYNNEISEKSEIFDDQFSVERPDGSNFTLKIRSTKLEDSAMYFCATVRESSYNEQFFGPGTRLTVL.

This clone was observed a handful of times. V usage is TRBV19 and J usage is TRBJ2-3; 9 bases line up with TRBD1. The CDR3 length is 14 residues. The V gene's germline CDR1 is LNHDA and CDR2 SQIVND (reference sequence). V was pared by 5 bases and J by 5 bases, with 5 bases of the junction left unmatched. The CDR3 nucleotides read TGTGCCAGTAGTCCCACAGGGGGCTTAGATACGCAGTATTTT. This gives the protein CASSPTGGLDTQYF.

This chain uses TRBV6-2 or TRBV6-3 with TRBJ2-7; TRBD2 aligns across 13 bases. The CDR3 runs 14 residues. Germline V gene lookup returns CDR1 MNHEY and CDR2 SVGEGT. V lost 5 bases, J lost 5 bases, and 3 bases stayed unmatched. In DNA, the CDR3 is TGTGCCAGCAGTCGGACTAGCGGGAGCCACGAGCAGTACTTC. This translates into CASSRTSGSHEQYF.

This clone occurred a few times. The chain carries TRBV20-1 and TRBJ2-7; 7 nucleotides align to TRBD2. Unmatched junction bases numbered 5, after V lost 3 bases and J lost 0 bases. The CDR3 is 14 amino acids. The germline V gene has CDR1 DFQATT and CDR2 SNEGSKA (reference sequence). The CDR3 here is CSASLGTTSYEQYF. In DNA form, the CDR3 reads TGCAGTGCTAGTCTTGGGACTACCTCCTACGAGCAGTACTTC.

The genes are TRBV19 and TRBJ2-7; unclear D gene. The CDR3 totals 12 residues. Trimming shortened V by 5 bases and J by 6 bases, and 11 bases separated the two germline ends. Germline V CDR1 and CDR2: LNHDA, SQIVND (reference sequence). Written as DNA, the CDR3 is TGTGCCAGTAGTGCCTCCTGGGCCGAGCAGTACTTC. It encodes CASSASWAEQYF.

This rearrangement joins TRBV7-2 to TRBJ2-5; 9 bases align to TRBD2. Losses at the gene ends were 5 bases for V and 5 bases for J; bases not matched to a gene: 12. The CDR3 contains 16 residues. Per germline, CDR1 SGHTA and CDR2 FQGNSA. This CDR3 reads CASSLLIAGGGETQYF. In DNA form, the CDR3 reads TGTGCCAGCAGCCTGTTGATCGCGGGAGGGGGGGAGACCCAGTACTTC. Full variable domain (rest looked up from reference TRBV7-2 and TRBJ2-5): GAGVSQSPSNKVTEKGKDVELRCDPISGHTALYWYRQSLGQGLEFLIYFQGNSAPDKSGLPSDRFSAERTGGSVSTLTIQRTQQEDSAVYLCASSLLIAGGGETQYFGPGTRLLVL.

The CDR3 reads CASSPGTSGSWKETQYF. The CDR3 DNA reads TGCGCCAGCAGCCCCGGGACTAGCGGGAGTTGGAAAGAGACCCAGTACTTC. This sequence joins TRBV10-1 and TRBJ2-5, with TRBD2 identical over 14 bases. The V gene end was trimmed by 6 bases and the J gene end by 3 bases; junction bases not matched to a gene: 9. This CDR3 comprises 17 residues. Germline CDR1 WNHNN, CDR2 SYGVQD (reference sequence).

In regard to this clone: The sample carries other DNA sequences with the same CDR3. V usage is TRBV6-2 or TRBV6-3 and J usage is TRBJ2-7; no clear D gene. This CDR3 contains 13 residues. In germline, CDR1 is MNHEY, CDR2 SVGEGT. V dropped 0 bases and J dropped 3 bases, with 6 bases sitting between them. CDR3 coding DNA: TGTGCCAGCAGTTACTCCCTACGCTACGAGCAGTACTTC. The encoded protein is CASSYSLRYEQYF.

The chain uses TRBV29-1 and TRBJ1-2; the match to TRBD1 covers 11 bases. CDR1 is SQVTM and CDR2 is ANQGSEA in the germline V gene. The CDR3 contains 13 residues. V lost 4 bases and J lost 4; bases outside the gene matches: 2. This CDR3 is CSVGGTGGYGYTF. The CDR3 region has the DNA TGCAGCGTTGGCGGGACAGGGGGCTATGGCTACACCTTC.

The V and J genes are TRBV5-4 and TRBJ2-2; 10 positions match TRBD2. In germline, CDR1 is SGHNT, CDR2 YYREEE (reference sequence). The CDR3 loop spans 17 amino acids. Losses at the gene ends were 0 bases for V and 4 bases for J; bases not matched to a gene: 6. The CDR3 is CASSLVPSGRGTGELFF. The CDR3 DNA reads TGTGCCAGCAGCTTGGTACCTAGCGGGAGAGGCACCGGGGAGCTGTTTTTT.

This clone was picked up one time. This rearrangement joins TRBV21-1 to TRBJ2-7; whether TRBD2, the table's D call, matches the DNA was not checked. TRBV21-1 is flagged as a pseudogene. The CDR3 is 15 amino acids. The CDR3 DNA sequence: TGTGCCAGCAGCAAGAGTCTAGCGGAGACCTACGAGCAGTACTTC. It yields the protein CASSKSLAETYEQYF.

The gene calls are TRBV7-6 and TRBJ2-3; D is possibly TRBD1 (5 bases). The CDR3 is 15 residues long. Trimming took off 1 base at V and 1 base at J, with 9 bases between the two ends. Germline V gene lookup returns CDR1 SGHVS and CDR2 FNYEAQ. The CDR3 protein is CASSLGSRGTDTQYF. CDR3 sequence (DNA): TGTGCCAGCAGCTTAGGGAGCAGGGGCACAGATACGCAGTATTTT. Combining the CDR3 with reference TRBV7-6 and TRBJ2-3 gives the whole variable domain GAGVSQSPRYKVTKRGQDVALRCDPISGHVSLYWYRQALGQGPEFLTYFNYEAQQDKSGLPNDRFSAERPEGSISTLTIQRTEQRDSAMYRCASSLGSRGTDTQYFGPGTRLTVL.

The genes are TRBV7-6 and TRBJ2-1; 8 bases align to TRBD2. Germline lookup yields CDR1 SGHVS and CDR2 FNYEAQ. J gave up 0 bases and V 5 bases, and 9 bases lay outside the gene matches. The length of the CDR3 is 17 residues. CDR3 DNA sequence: TGTGCCAGCAGCCCATTAGCGGGACGCTCCTCCTACAATGAGCAGTTCTTC. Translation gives CASSPLAGRSSYNEQFF.

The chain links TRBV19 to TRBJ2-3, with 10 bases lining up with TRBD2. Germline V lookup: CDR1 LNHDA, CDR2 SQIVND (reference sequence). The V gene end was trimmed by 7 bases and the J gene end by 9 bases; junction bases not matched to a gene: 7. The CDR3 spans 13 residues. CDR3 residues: CASTPSGRDTQYF. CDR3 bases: TGTGCCAGTACTCCTAGCGGGAGAGACACGCAGTATTTT.

This CDR3 reads CASSPPVAGFEQYF. The CDR3 nucleotides read TGTGCCAGCTCACCACCGGTAGCGGGATTTGAGCAGTACTTC. V and J are TRBV18 and TRBJ2-7; 8 bases align to TRBD2. The germline V gene encodes CDR1 KGHSH and CDR2 LQKENI. The CDR3 is 14 amino acids. Trimming took 0 bases from V and 7 from J; bases not matched to a gene: 5.

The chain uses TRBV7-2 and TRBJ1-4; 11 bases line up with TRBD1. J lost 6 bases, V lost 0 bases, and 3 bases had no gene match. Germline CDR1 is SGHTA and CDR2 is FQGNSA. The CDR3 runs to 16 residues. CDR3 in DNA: TGTGCCAGCAGCTTAGCCCCGGACAGGGGGCATGAAAAACTGTTTTTT. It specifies CASSLAPDRGHEKLFF.

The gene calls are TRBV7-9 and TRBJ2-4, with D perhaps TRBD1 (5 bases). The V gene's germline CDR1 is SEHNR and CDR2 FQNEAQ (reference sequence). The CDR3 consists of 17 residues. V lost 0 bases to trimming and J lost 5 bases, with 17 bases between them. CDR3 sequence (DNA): TGTGCCAGCAGCTTAGCCTCGCTAGGGGCACTCCAAAACATTCAGTACTTC. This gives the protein CASSLASLGALQNIQYF.

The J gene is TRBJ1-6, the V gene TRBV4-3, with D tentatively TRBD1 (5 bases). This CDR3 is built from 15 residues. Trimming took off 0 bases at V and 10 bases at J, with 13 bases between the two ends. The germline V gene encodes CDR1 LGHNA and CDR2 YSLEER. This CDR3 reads CASSQEGLGGSPLHF. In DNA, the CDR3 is TGCGCCAGCAGCCAAGAGGGCCTTGGGGGGTCACCCCTCCACTTT.

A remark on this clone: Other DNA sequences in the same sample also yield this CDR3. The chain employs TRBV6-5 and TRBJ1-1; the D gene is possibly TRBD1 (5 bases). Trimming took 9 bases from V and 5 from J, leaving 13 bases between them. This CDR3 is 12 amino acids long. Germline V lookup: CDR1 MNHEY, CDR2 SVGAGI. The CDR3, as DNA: TGTGCCAGTGGGAGGGGAGGGACTGAAGCTTTCTTT. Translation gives CASGRGGTEAFF.

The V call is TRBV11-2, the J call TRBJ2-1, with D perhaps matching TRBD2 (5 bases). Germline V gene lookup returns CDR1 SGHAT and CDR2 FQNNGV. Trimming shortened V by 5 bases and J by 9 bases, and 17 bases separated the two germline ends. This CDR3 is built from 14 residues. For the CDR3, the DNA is TGTGCCAGCAGCCACCGCGGGCTTAAAGGTGAGCAGTTCTTC. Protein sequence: CASSHRGLKGEQFF.

The CDR3: CALGGIGEKLFF. The CDR3 region has the DNA TGTGCCCTGGGGGGGATCGGTGAAAAACTGTTTTTT. This chain connects TRBV28 to TRBJ1-4, with D possibly matching TRBD1 (5 bases). Germline V gene sequence: CDR1 MDHEN, CDR2 SYDVKM. The CDR3 has 12 residues. V lost 11 bases, J lost 7 bases, and 14 bases lay in between.

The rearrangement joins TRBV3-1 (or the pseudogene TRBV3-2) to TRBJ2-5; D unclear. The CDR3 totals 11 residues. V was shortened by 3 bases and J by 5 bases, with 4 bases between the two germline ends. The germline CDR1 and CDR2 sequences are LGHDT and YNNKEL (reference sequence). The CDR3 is CASSQSETQYF. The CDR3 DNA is TGTGCCAGCAGCCAGTCGGAGACCCAGTACTTC.

In nucleotides, the CDR3 is TGTGCCAGCAGGACTAGCGGAGGTTCCCTCGATACGCAGTATTTT. Encoded protein: CASRTSGGSLDTQYF. The chain employs TRBV11-1 and TRBJ2-3, with 9 bases aligning to TRBD2. The junction had 10 bases not matched to a gene; V was cut back by 6 bases and J by 6 bases. This CDR3 contains 15 residues. The V gene's germline CDR1 is SGHAT and CDR2 FQDESV (reference sequence).

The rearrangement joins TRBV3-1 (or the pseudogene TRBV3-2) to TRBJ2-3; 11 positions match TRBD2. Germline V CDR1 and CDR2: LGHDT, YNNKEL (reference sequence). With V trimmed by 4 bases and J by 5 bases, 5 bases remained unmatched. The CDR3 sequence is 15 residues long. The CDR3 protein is CASSRTSGRGDTQYF. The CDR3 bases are TGTGCCAGCAGCCGTACTAGCGGGAGAGGAGATACGCAGTATTTT.